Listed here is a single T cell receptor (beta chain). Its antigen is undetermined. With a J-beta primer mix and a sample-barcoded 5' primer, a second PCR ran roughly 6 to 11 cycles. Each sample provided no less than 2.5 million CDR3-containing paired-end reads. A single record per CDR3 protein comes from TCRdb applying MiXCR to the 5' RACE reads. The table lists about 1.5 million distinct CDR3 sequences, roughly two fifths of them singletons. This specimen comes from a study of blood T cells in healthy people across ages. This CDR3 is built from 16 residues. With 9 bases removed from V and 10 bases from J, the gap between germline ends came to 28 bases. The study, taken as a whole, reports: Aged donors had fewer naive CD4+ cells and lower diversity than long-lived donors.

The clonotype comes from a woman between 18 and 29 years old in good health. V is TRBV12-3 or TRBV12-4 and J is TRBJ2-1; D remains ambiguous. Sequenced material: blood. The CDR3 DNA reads TGTGCCAGTAGCCCCGTTACCACCTTTACCGGGCAGGAGCAGTTCTTC. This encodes CASSPVTTFTGQEQFF.